These T cell receptor beta chains were read from a single sample in a study of shared T cell receptors in the human thymus. Repertoires were generated with immunoSEQ multiplex PCR, while TCRdb's copy carries only in-frame clones and drops some. The sample shows approximately 400,000 clones, 95% of them seen only once. The specimen was thymocytes. The receptors stem from a human donor. Each CDR3 is given with its conserved first and last residue.

V gene	J gene	CDR3 protein
TRBV28	TRBJ1-1	CASSLKAIMNTEAFF
TRBV5-4	TRBJ2-1	CASSLVGDYNEQFF
TRBV9	TRBJ1-4	CASSVGGGGGEKLFF
TRBV2	TRBJ2-3	CASSGNKREGETQYF
TRBV10-3	TRBJ2-1	CAARRVGGSYNEQFF
TRBV12-5	TRBJ2-7	CASGLGTEQYF
TRBV28	TRBJ2-5	CASSFTGTDYFGGETQYF
TRBV6-4	TRBJ1-2	CASSEGDRNYGYTF
TRBV15	TRBJ2-1	CATSRAGGGDDNEQFF
TRBV7-9	TRBJ2-1	CASSLGSGSGSFSNEQFF
TRBV7-2	TRBJ2-1	CASSYKISSGFYNEQFF
TRBV6-4	TRBJ2-1	CASSDSHPGLAVLGEQFF
TRBV7-2	TRBJ2-1	CASSRQRDAYNEQFF
TRBV19	TRBJ2-2	CASSRDREVDGELFF
TRBV15	TRBJ2-3	CATSRDRLAGGSTDTQYF
TRBV30	TRBJ2-5	CAWSVGARYQETQYF
TRBV18	TRBJ2-2	CASSPNDTGELFF
TRBV5-6	TRBJ1-2	CASSLAEGSEPNYGYTF
TRBV30	TRBJ2-7	CAWSVQSHSTSHEQYF